The sequence of this T cell receptor beta chain was determined in a study of shared clonotypes between healthy human individuals. The CDR3 sequence is 13 residues long. Deletions cut 5 bases from V and 1 base from J, with 8 bases between. Germline CDR1 is MNHEY and CDR2 is SMNVEV (reference sequence). Assay runs were performed at deep level. The protocol was immunoSEQ multiplex PCR, while the TCRdb copy is restricted to in-frame clones and leaves out a portion. Among roughly 660,000 clones listed, about 90% were seen once. Sequenced input: memory CD8+ T cells from PBMCs. Described subset: CD45RO+ cells pooled with CCR7-negative TemRA cells. This sequence was found in a man between 18 and 35 years old in good health. Some clones in this sample may be carry-over from other donors' samples. The genes are TRBV27 and TRBJ2-5; D might be TRBD2 (6 bases). The chain's CDR3 is CASSRRGQETQYF. The DNA of the CDR3 is TGTGCCAGCAGTAGGAGGGGCCAAGAGACCCAGTACTTC.